A single sample is the source of the 5 T cell receptor beta chains below, sequenced in a study of OX40 agonist ivuxolimab in advanced cancers. Libraries were constructed by the immunoSEQ multiplex PCR assay. TCRdb's version of the immuneACCESS table is confined to in-frame rearrangements and falls short of the full clone set. An unresolved V gene accounts for under half of the shortfall where checked; the remainder is of unknown origin. Recorded for this sample are around 67,000 clones; around nine tenths of them occurred a single time. About 1.3% of the sample is taken by the ten largest. The source was CD4+ or CD8+ T cells sorted from blood, collected in a trial of the OX40 agonist ivuxolimab. These receptors were obtained from an adult with an advanced solid tumor such as melanoma, head and neck, liver or kidney cancer.

CDR3 nucleotides: TGTGCCAGCAGTGAACCCCTGGACTTTGGCAATGAGCAGTTCTTC. This gives the protein CASSEPLDFGNEQFF. The V call is TRBV2, the J call TRBJ2-1; possibly TRBD2 for D (5 bases). CDR1 is SNHLY and CDR2 is FYNNEI in the germline V gene. Trimming pared 2 bases from V and 6 bases from J, leaving 14 bases between. This CDR3 region has 15 residues.

The chain couples TRBV19 to TRBJ2-1; D possibly uses TRBD1 or TRBD2 (5 bases each). The CDR3 runs 13 residues. V was pared by 6 bases and J by 3 bases, with 9 bases between. CDR1 and CDR2 from the germline V gene are LNHDA and SQIVND (reference sequence). This chain's CDR3 is CASRGTDYNEQFF. The DNA for the CDR3 is TGTGCCAGTAGGGGGACCGACTACAATGAGCAGTTCTTC.

The V and J genes are TRBV7-8 and TRBJ2-7; 10 positions agree with TRBD2. The V and J ends lost 4 bases and 3 bases, in that order; junction bases with no gene match: 3. This CDR3 spans 14 amino acids. In germline, CDR1 is SGHVS, CDR2 FQNEAQ. The CDR3 region is CASSSTSGNYEQYF. DNA of the CDR3: TGTGCCAGCAGCTCTACTAGCGGGAACTACGAGCAGTACTTC. The complete variable domain, with remaining parts taken from reference TRBV7-8 and TRBJ2-7, reads GAGVSQSPRYKVAKRGQDVALRCDPISGHVSLFWYQQALGQGPEFLTYFQNEAQLDKSGLPSDRFFAERPEGSVSTLKIQRTQQEDSAVYLCASSSTSGNYEQYFGPGTRLTVT.

The rearrangement joins TRBV4-3 to TRBJ2-7; D is ambiguous. The CDR3 consists of 13 residues. Trimming took off 4 bases at V and 2 bases at J, with 9 bases between the two ends. The V gene's germline CDR1 is LGHNA and CDR2 YSLEER. The CDR3 region has the DNA TGCGCCAGCAGCCGCAGCCCGGCCTACGAGCAGTACTTC. It encodes CASSRSPAYEQYF.

This clone was observed at least ten times. The V gene is TRBV30, the J gene TRBJ1-5; unclear D gene. Between the trimmed V and J ends, which lost 3 bases and 0 bases, there was a span of 9 bases. The CDR3 has 14 residues. Germline V gene data show CDR1 as GTSNPN and CDR2 as SVGIG (reference sequence). This chain's CDR3 is CAWSGINSNQPQHF. Here the CDR3 DNA reads TGTGCCTGGAGCGGGATCAATAGCAATCAGCCCCAGCATTTT.